One and the same sample provided the 3 T cell receptor beta chains below, sequenced in a study of T cell repertoires in cytomegalovirus infection. No cognate antigen is known for these TCRs. TCRdb re-derived calls from the reads in MiXCR, one entry per CDR3 protein. The repertoire holds some 50,000 distinct CDR3 sequences, with over 20% as singletons. This sample comprised CD8+ T cells from cultured PBMCs, obtained from culture after CMV antigen stimulation. All receptors derive from a human donor in good health (CMV status not recorded). Some clones in this sample may be carry-over from other donors' samples.

V usage is TRBV7-2 and J usage is TRBJ2-2; the D gene is possibly TRBD1 (5 bases). This CDR3 is 15 amino acids long. V lost 5 bases to trimming and J lost 4 bases, with 14 bases between them. Germline CDR1 SGHTA, CDR2 FQGNSA. CDR3 DNA: TGTGCCAGCAGCCTGACCAGGGTTGGCACCGGGGAGCTGTTTTTT. Amino acids: CASSLTRVGTGELFF.

This sequence joins TRBV7-8 and TRBJ2-3; the D call may be TRBD1 or TRBD2 (5 bases each). Germline V gene sequence: CDR1 SGHVS, CDR2 FQNEAQ. The CDR3 runs 16 residues. The V end was cut by 5 bases, the J end by 7 bases, with 22 bases between. DNA of the CDR3: TGTGCCAGCAGCCGAGGTTTGGGGGACCCTAAGAATACGCAGTATTTT. Its protein is CASSRGLGDPKNTQYF.

As concerns this clonotype: The junction shows a germline mismatch at one end, possibly a read error. The CDR3, as DNA: TGTGCCAGCAGCCAAGATCGGGACAGACCCTACAATGAGCAGTTCTTC. Translated, it gives CASSQDRDRPYNEQFF. The V and J genes are TRBV4-1 and TRBJ2-1; 7 bases map to TRBD1. Germline V gives CDR1 MGHRA, CDR2 YSYEKL. The CDR3 sequence is 16 residues long.